Following are 7 T cell receptor beta chains from one sample sequenced in a study of shared clonotypes between healthy human individuals. Clones were sequenced by immunoSEQ multiplex PCR, and TCRdb holds only the in-frame ones, with some missing. The sample has about 2.4 million clones, approximately 93% seen once. The sequencing input was naive CD4+ T cells from PBMCs. The subset: CD45RA+ positively selected. The receptors come from a man aged 18-30 years in good health. Some clones in this sample may be carry-over from other donors' samples.

The gene calls are TRBV28 and TRBJ1-2; TRBD1 is a possible D gene (5 bases). Trimming stripped 6 bases from V and 0 bases from J, with 11 bases between. In germline, CDR1 is MDHEN, CDR2 SYDVKM. The CDR3 has 14 residues. CDR3 nucleotides: TGTGCCAGCAGGCGGGACCGACCTAACTATGGCTACACCTTC. Its protein is CASRRDRPNYGYTF.

The V call is TRBV5-1, the J call TRBJ2-5; D gene unclear. In germline, CDR1 is SGHRS, CDR2 YFSETQ. V was trimmed by 0 bases and J by 1 base, leaving 10 bases between them. The CDR3 has 15 amino acids. CDR3 nucleotide sequence: TGCGCCAGCAGCTTGGAACCCAGCACCCAAGAGACCCAGTACTTC. This gives the protein CASSLEPSTQETQYF.

The chain joins TRBV5-6 to TRBJ1-1; 7 nucleotides align to TRBD1. The germline V gene has CDR1 SGHDT and CDR2 YYEEEE. The CDR3 is 16 residues long. With 5 bases clipped from V and 1 base from J, the junction kept 11 bases outside the gene matches. Written as DNA, the CDR3 is TGTGCCAGCAGTTCTGCCAGGGGGGTTTGGAACACTGAAGCTTTCTTT. Its protein is CASSSARGVWNTEAFF.

The V and J genes are TRBV7-9 and TRBJ2-1; 11 bases line up with TRBD2. Germline CDR1 SEHNR, CDR2 FQNEAQ (reference sequence). The CDR3 loop spans 16 amino acids. V shed 5 bases and J 9 bases; nucleotides not matched to a gene: 12. The CDR3 bases are TGTGCCAGCAGCAAAGGTAGCGGGAGGGCCTCACCTGAGCAGTTCTTC. This codes for CASSKGSGRASPEQFF.

This clone was seen just once. The V call is TRBV5-1, the J call TRBJ2-7; 10 nucleotides line up with TRBD1. The CDR3 is 15 residues long. Germline assignment: CDR1 SGHRS and CDR2 YFSETQ. V trimming: 2 bases; J trimming: 3 bases; junction bases outside the gene matches: 5. The CDR3 region has the DNA TGCGCCAGCAGCTTACTTGGGACAGGGGACTACGAGCAGTACTTC. This codes for CASSLLGTGDYEQYF. Full variable domain (outside the CDR3, taken from reference TRBV5-1 and TRBJ2-7): KAGVTQTPRYLIKTRGQQVTLSCSPISGHRSVSWYQQTPGQGLQFLFEYFSETQRNKGNFPGRFSGRQFSNSRSEMNVSTLELGDSALYLCASSLLGTGDYEQYFGPGTRLTVT.

This clone was seen once. The V gene is TRBV19, the J gene TRBJ1-5; D unclear. Germline CDR1 is LNHDA and CDR2 is SQIVND (reference sequence). Between the trimmed V and J ends, which lost 6 bases and 6 bases, there was a span of 18 bases. The CDR3 has 15 residues. This chain's CDR3 is CASREEGGIGQPQHF. The DNA of the CDR3 is TGTGCCAGTAGGGAAGAAGGAGGGATTGGTCAGCCCCAGCATTTT.

The chain carries TRBV29-1 and TRBJ2-2, with D maybe TRBD2 (6 bases). This CDR3 is built from 17 residues. The germline V gene encodes CDR1 SQVTM and CDR2 ANQGSEA. The V gene lost 5 bases and the J gene lost 2 bases, with 21 bases spanning the gap. The CDR3 bases are TGCAGCGTTATAATTTATAGGCCTAGCGTTAACACCGGGGAGCTGTTTTTT. This encodes CSVIIYRPSVNTGELFF.